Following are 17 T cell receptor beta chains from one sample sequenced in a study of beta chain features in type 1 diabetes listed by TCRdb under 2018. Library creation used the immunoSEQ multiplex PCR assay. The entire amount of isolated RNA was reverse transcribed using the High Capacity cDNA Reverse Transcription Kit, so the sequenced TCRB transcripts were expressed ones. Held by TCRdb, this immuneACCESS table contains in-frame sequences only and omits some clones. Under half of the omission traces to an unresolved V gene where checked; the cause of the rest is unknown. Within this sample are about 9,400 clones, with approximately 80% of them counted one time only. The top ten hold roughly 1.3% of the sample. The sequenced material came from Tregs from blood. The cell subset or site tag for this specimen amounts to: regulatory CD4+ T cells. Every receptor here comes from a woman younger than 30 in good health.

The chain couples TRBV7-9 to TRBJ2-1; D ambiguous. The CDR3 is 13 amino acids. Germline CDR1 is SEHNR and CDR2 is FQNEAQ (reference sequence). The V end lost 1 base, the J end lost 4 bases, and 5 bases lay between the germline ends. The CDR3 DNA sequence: TGTGCCAGCAGCTTAGGCCAGTACAATGAGCAGTTCTTC. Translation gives CASSLGQYNEQFF.

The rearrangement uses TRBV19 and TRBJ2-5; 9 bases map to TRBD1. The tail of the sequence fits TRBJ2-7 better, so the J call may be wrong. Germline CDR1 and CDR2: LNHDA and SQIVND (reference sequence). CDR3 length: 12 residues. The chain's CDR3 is CASNRGLGEQYF. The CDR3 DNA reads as TGTGCCAGTAACAGGGGGCTCGGCGAGCAGTACTTC.

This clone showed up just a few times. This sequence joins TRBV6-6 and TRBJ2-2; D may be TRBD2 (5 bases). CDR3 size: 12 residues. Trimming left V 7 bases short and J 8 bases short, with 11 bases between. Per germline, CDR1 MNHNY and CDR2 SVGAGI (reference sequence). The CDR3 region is CASTRRGGELFF. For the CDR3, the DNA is TGTGCCAGCACCCGACGGGGAGGGGAGCTGTTTTTT.

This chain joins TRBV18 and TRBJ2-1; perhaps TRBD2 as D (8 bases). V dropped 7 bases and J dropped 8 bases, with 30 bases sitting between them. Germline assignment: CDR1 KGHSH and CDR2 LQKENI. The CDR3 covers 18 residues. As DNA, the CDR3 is TGTGCCAGCTTCCTCAGACAGGGTCGGAGCGGGAGTGGGGATGAGCAGTTCTTC. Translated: CASFLRQGRSGSGDEQFF. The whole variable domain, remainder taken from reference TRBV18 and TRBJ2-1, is NAGVMQNPRHLVRRRGQEARLRCSPMKGHSHVYWYRQLPEEGLKFMVYLQKENIIDESGMPKERFSAEFPKEGPSILRIQQVVRGDSAAYFCASFLRQGRSGSGDEQFFGPGTRLTVL.

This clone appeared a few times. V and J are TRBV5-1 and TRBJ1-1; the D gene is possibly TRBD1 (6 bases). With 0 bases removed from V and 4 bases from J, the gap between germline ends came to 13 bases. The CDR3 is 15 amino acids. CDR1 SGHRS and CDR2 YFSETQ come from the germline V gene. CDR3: CASSLGGTLRTEAFF. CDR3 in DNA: TGCGCCAGCAGCTTGGGAGGGACACTACGCACTGAAGCTTTCTTT. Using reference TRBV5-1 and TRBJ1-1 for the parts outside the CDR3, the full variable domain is KAGVTQTPRYLIKTRGQQVTLSCSPISGHRSVSWYQQTPGQGLQFLFEYFSETQRNKGNFPGRFSGRQFSNSRSEMNVSTLELGDSALYLCASSLGGTLRTEAFFGQGTRLTVV.

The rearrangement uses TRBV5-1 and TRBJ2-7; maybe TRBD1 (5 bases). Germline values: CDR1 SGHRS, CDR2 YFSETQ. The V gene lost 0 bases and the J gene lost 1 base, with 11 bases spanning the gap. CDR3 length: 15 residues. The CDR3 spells CASSLELPGSYEQYF. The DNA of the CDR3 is TGCGCCAGCAGCTTGGAGCTACCAGGGTCCTACGAGCAGTACTTC.

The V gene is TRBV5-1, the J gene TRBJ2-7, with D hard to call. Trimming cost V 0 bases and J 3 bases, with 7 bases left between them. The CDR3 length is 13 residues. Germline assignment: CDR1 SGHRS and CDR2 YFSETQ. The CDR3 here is CASSLVNRYEQYF. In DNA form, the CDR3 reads TGCGCCAGCAGCTTGGTAAATCGCTACGAGCAGTACTTC.

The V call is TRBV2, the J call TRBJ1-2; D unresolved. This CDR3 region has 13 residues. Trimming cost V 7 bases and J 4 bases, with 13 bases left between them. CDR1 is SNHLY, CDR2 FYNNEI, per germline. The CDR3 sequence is CASMETGIYGYTF. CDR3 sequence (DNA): TGTGCCAGCATGGAGACGGGGATCTATGGCTACACCTTC. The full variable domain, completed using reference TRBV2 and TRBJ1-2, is EPEVTQTPSHQVTQMGQEVILRCVPISNHLYFYWYRQILGQKVEFLVSFYNNEISEKSEIFDDQFSVERPDGSNFTLKIRSTKLEDSAMYFCASMETGIYGYTFGSGTRLTVV.

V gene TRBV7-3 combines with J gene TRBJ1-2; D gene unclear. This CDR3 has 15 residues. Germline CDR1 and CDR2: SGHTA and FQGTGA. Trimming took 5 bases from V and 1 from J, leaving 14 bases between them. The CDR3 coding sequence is TGTGCCAGCAGCCCGTCGGCGGGGAATAACTATGGCTACACCTTC. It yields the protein CASSPSAGNNYGYTF.

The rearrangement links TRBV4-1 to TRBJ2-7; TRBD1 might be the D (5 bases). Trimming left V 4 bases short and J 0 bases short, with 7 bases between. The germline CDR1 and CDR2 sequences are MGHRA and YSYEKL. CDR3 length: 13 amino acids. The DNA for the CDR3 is TGCGCCAGCAGCCGGGGCATCTCCTACGAGCAGTACTTC. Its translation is CASSRGISYEQYF.

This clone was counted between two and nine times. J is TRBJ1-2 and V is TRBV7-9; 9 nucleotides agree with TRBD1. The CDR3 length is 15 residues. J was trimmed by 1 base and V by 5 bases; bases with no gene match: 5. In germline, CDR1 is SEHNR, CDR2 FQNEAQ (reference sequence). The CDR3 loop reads CASSRTGAYNYGYTF. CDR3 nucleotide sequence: TGTGCCAGCAGCAGGACAGGGGCATATAACTATGGCTACACCTTC.

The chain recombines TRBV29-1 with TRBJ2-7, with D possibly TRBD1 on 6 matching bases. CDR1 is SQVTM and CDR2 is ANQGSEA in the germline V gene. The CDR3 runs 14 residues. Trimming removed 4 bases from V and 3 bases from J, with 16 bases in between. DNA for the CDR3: TGCAGCGTTGCTCGGGACAACATGGACTACGAGCAGTACTTC. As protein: CSVARDNMDYEQYF.

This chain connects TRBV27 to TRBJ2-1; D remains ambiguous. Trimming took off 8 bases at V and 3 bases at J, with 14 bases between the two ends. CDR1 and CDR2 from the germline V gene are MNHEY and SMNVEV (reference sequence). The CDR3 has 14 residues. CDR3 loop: CASSIQLNYNEQFF. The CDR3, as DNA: TGTGCCAGCTCGATTCAACTGAACTACAATGAGCAGTTCTTC.

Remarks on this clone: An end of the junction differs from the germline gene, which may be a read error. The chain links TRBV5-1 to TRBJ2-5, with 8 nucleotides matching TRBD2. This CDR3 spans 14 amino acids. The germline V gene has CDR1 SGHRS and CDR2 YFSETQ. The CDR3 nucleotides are TGCACCAGCAGCTTCCCCGGGGGGGCGAGGGAGCAGTACTTC. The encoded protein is CTSSFPGGAREQYF.

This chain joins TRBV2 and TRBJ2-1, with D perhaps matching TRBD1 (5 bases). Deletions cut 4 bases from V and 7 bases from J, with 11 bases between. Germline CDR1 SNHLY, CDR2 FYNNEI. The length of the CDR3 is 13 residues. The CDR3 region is CASSARVENEQFF. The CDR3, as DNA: TGTGCCAGCAGTGCCAGGGTTGAGAATGAGCAGTTCTTC. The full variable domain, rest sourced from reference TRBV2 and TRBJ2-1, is EPEVTQTPSHQVTQMGQEVILRCVPISNHLYFYWYRQILGQKVEFLVSFYNNEISEKSEIFDDQFSVERPDGSNFTLKIRSTKLEDSAMYFCASSARVENEQFFGPGTRLTVL.

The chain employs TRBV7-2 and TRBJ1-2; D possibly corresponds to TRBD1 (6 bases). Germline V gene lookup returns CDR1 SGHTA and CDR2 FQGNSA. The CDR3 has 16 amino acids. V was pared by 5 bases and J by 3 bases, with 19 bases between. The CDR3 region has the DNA TGTGCCAGCAGCCCTAGGTGGCAGGGGAAGGACTATGGCTACACCTTC. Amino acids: CASSPRWQGKDYGYTF.

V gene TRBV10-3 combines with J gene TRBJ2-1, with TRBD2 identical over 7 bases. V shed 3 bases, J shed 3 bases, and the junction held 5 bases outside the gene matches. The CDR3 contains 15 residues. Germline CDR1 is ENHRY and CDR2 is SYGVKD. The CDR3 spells CAISDLAENYNEQFF. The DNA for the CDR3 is TGTGCCATCAGTGACCTAGCGGAAAACTACAATGAGCAGTTCTTC.